This is a list of T cell receptor beta chains from one sample in a study of T cell responses to AZD1222 COVID-19 vaccine. Profiled with immunoSEQ multiplex PCR; TCRdb holds only in-frame clones, not every one. Of 250,000 to 300,000 clones in the sample, 94% were seen once. The sequencing here drew on peripheral blood, taken 28 days after the second AZD1222 dose. The origin of the receptors is an adult who received the AZD1222 COVID-19 vaccine. Both conserved end residues are part of each CDR3. D genes are given only for firm matches. Expanded clones are given a class, and other clones once, few, many or no size at all.

v_call	d_call	j_call	clone_size	cdr3_nt	cdr3_aa
TRBV24-1	-	TRBJ2-1	-	TGTGCCACCAGGGGGTCGGGCTACAATGAGCAGTTCTTC	CATRGSGYNEQFF
TRBV7-3	-	TRBJ1-1	once	TGTGCCAGCAGCTACGGGTGGGGTGAAGCTTTCTTT	CASSYGWGEAFF
TRBV19	-	TRBJ1-6	-	TGTGCCAGTCCCCATCGGCGAAATTCACCCCTCCACTTT	CASPHRRNSPLHF
TRBV28	-	TRBJ2-3	-	TGTGCCAGCAGTAACTCAGATACGCAGTATTTT	CASSNSDTQYF
TRBV7-9	-	TRBJ2-7	-	TGTGCCAGCAGCTTAGCGAGTACTAGCAACGAGCAGTACTTC	CASSLASTSNEQYF
TRBV5-4	-	TRBJ1-2	-	TGTGCCAGCAGCTTCCCGCGTCAGAACTATGGCTACACCTTC	CASSFPRQNYGYTF
TRBV5-1	-	TRBJ2-7	-	TGCGCCAGCGGCCAATTTGGGGGGCAGGACGAGCAGTACTTC	CASGQFGGQDEQYF
TRBV7-3	TRBD1	TRBJ1-1	-	TGTGCCAGCAGCTCCAAACCGGGACAGATGGAAGCTTTCTTT	CASSSKPGQMEAFF
TRBV2	-	TRBJ1-2	-	TGTGCCAGCAGTGAACCAGGGGTGGGCTATGGCTACACCTTC	CASSEPGVGYGYTF
TRBV7-9	-	TRBJ1-2	-	TGTGCCAGCAGGCCGGACACTGCGGGTGGCTACACCTTC	CASRPDTAGGYTF
TRBV25-1	-	TRBJ2-7	-	TGTGCCAGCAGTGAATTTGAAGCAGACGAGCAGTACTTC	CASSEFEADEQYF
TRBV11-2	-	TRBJ2-1	-	TGTGCCAGCAGCTTAGATCCCTCCTACAATGAGCAGTTCTTC	CASSLDPSYNEQFF
TRBV7-9	-	TRBJ2-1	-	TGTGCCAGCAGCTTAGTCTATGAGCAGTTCTTC	CASSLVYEQFF
TRBV5-1	TRBD2	TRBJ2-6	once	TGCGCCAGCAGTCGGGAGGTCGCTGGGGCCAACGTCCTGACTTTC	CASSREVAGANVLTF
TRBV5-4	TRBD1	TRBJ2-7	once	TGTGCCAGCAGCGACCCCGGACAGGGGAATGAGCAGTACTTC	CASSDPGQGNEQYF
TRBV27	-	TRBJ2-2	-	TGTGCCAGCAGCCTCGGGTTGTTCGGGACCGGGGAGCTGTTTTTT	CASSLGLFGTGELFF
TRBV30	-	TRBJ1-3	-	TGTGCCTGGAGTGTAAAGGGGAGTGGAAACACCATATATTTT	CAWSVKGSGNTIYF
TRBV6-1	-	TRBJ1-1	-	TGTGCCAGCAGTGAAGCGTCCAGGGGCACTGAAGCTTTCTTT	CASSEASRGTEAFF
TRBV7-9	-	TRBJ1-1	-	TGTGCCAGCAGCTTGGGGGGGGGTCCCCACACTGAAGCTTTCTTT	CASSLGGGPHTEAFF
TRBV7-8	-	TRBJ2-7	-	TGTGCCAGCAGCTTAGCCCTTCTCCACGAGCAGTACTTC	CASSLALLHEQYF
TRBV28	TRBD1	TRBJ2-7	-	TGTGCCAGCAGGTCGAACAGGGGTGGATACGAGCAGTACTTC	CASRSNRGGYEQYF
TRBV24-1	-	TRBJ2-3	-	TGTGCCACCAGTGACCGGGCCACAGGGACAGATACGCAGTATTTT	CATSDRATGTDTQYF